Sequencing of this TCR beta chain was carried out in a study of T cells in tuberculosis. The study's findings and limits: The TCR-beta difference was not significant; alpha differences partly reflected length. Using the GMM-specific repertoire gave about 87% accuracy versus roughly 74% with motifs.

Regarding this clone: Antigen specificity is unknown.

Latent tuberculosis screening used tuberculin skin test and IGRA at entry. Each donor contributed about 100,000 T cells on average, unsorted. The table came from immunoSEQ multiplex PCR; TCRdb's copy has only in-frame clones and leaves some out. The sample comprises some 40,000 clones, 95% of which are singletons, and roughly 3.6% rests with the top ten. The germline gives CDR1 GTSNPN, CDR2 SVGIG (reference sequence). V lost 8 bases, J lost 3 bases, and 7 bases stayed unmatched. This CDR3 spans 13 amino acids. V gene TRBV30 combines with J gene TRBJ1-1; 9 nucleotides align to TRBD1. This clonotype originated in a donor aged 10-29 years with latent tuberculosis or without tuberculosis infection. Material: PBMCs. The CDR3 nucleotides are TGTGCCGGGAACAGGGGGCTTGACACTGAAGCTTTCTTT. It encodes CAGNRGLDTEAFF.